This section outlines one T cell receptor (beta chain) sequence together with its context. Clones were sequenced by immunoSEQ multiplex PCR, and TCRdb holds only the in-frame ones, with some missing. The profile shows about 5,600 clones, around 84% of them singletons. The record originates from a study of blood T cell dynamics during melanoma immunotherapy. V shed 5 bases and J 4 bases; nucleotides not matched to a gene: 8. Looked up from germline, CDR1 is SNHLY and CDR2 is FYNNEI. The CDR3 is 14 residues long. Noted time point: week 3, after first cycle of checkpoint inhibitor. The receptor's source is a human donor with melanoma. Some clones in this sample may be carry-over from other donors' samples. Material: blood, obtained from a patient treated with checkpoint blockade. This rearrangement joins TRBV2 to TRBJ2-7; 7 bases are a match to TRBD1. The CDR3 nucleotides read TGTGCCAGCAGTTATACAGGGGAAAGTTACGAGCAGTACTTC. Amino acid sequence: CASSYTGESYEQYF.